The 10 T cell receptor beta chains given below trace back to one sample, sequenced in a study of naive and memory T cell subsets. Both TRBC1 and TRBC2 were covered by a beta constant-region primer of two equimolar oligonucleotides. Ligated cDNA was amplified by four rounds of PCR with nested alpha and beta constant-region primers and SP2. TCRdb re-called the UMI-ligation and nested PCR reads through MiXCR, storing one row per CDR3 protein. The table records around 130,000 distinct CDR3 sequences, around a third of them present only once. Input material: central memory CD4+ T cells from blood. Source of these receptors: a human donor in good health.

The gene calls are TRBV20-1 and TRBJ1-2; no reliable D call. Per the germline V gene, CDR1 is DFQATT and CDR2 is SNEGSKA (reference sequence). The CDR3 is made up of 12 amino acids. Trimming left V 5 bases short and J 2 bases short, with 9 bases between. The CDR3 reads CSAGLLNYGYTF. Written as DNA, the CDR3 is TGCAGTGCTGGACTTTTGAACTATGGCTACACCTTC.

The V and J genes are TRBV7-8 and TRBJ1-4, with D possibly TRBD1 on 5 matching bases. The CDR3 contains 13 residues. The ends were cut back, 5 bases at V and 6 bases at J, with 10 bases in the middle. Per the germline V gene, CDR1 is SGHVS and CDR2 is FQNEAQ. The DNA for the CDR3 is TGTGCCAGCAGCGCGGACACGGATGAAAAACTGTTTTTT. Its translation: CASSADTDEKLFF.

The rearrangement links TRBV20-1 to TRBJ2-5; 14 nucleotides line up with TRBD2. Germline CDR1 and CDR2: DFQATT and SNEGSKA (reference sequence). The length of the CDR3 is 13 residues. CDR3 protein: CSPGLAGEETQYF. The DNA of the CDR3 is TGCAGCCCGGGACTAGCGGGAGAAGAGACCCAGTACTTC.

V usage is TRBV5-1 and J usage is TRBJ1-6; a possible D gene is TRBD1 (5 bases). CDR3 size: 12 residues. Germline V gene data show CDR1 as SGHRS and CDR2 as YFSETQ. Trimming took 5 bases from V and 7 from J, leaving 7 bases between them. The CDR3 sequence is CASRWDNSPLHF. The DNA for the CDR3 is TGCGCCAGCAGATGGGACAATTCACCCCTCCACTTT.

V and J are TRBV20-1 and TRBJ2-3, with 9 bases fitting TRBD1. Trimming took 2 bases from V and 5 from J; bases not matched to a gene: 8. Germline V gives CDR1 DFQATT, CDR2 SNEGSKA (reference sequence). The CDR3 covers 15 residues. The CDR3, as DNA: TGCAGTGCTAGATGGCCACAGGGGGCAGGAGATACGCAGTATTTT. As protein: CSARWPQGAGDTQYF.

The chain carries TRBV20-1 and TRBJ2-2, with 9 bases aligning to TRBD2. This CDR3 has 15 amino acids. The J segment lost 4 bases and the V segment lost 3 bases, leaving 6 bases of the junction unmatched. Germline V gene lookup returns CDR1 DFQATT and CDR2 SNEGSKA (reference sequence). CDR3 DNA: TGCAGTGCTAGTCCGGGGGGACTAGCCACCGGGGAGCTGTTTTTT. It is translated as CSASPGGLATGELFF.

The chain is built from TRBV27 and TRBJ2-1; 11 bases are shared with TRBD2. Germline CDR1 and CDR2: MNHEY and SMNVEV (reference sequence). The CDR3 loop spans 14 amino acids. The J segment lost 8 bases and the V segment lost 2 bases, leaving 2 bases of the junction unmatched. CDR3 amino acids: CASSLIAGGDEQFF. DNA for the CDR3: TGTGCCAGCAGTTTAATAGCGGGAGGGGATGAGCAGTTCTTC.

In DNA, the CDR3 is TGTGCCAGCAGCCAAGAAAAAGTGTTGAACACTGAAGCTTTCTTT. It specifies CASSQEKVLNTEAFF. The rearrangement links TRBV4-2 to TRBJ1-1, with D unclear. The length of the CDR3 is 15 residues. V shed 0 bases and J shed 0 bases, with 8 bases lying between them. CDR1 is LGHNA and CDR2 is YNFKEQ in the germline V gene.

Regarding this clonotype: Given the absence of the conserved phenylalanine or tryptophan at the CDR3 end, a read error is likely. The chain is built from TRBV6-1 and TRBJ2-7, with TRBD2 as a possible D gene (6 bases). Trimming removed 6 bases at V and 2 bases at J, with 20 bases between. Germline V gene data show CDR1 as MNHNS and CDR2 as SASEGT. CDR3 length: 16 residues. CDR3 loop: CASRTHLWGETYEQYL. CDR3 sequence (DNA): TGTGCCAGCAGGACCCACCTGTGGGGGGAAACCTACGAGCAGTACCTC.

This clonotype has only a few counts. The V gene is TRBV27, the J gene TRBJ2-6, with D tentatively TRBD1 (5 bases). The CDR3 has 17 residues. The V end was cut by 1 base, the J end by 0 bases, with 10 bases between. Germline loops: CDR1 MNHEY, CDR2 SMNVEV (reference sequence). As DNA, the CDR3 is TGTGCCAGCAGTTTATTTGCAGGGAACTCTGGGGCCAACGTCCTGACTTTC. Encoded protein: CASSLFAGNSGANVLTF.